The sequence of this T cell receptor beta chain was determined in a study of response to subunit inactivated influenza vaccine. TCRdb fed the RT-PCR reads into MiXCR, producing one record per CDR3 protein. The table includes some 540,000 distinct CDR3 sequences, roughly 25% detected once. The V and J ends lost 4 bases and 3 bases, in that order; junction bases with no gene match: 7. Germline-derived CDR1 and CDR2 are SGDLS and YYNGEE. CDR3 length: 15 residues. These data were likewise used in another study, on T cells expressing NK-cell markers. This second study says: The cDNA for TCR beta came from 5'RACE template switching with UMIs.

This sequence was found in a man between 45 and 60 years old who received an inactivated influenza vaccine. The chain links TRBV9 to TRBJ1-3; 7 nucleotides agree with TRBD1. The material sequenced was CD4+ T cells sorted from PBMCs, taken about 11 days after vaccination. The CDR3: CASSPGTDRGNTIYF. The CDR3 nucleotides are TGTGCCAGCAGCCCCGGGACAGATCGTGGAAACACCATATATTTT.